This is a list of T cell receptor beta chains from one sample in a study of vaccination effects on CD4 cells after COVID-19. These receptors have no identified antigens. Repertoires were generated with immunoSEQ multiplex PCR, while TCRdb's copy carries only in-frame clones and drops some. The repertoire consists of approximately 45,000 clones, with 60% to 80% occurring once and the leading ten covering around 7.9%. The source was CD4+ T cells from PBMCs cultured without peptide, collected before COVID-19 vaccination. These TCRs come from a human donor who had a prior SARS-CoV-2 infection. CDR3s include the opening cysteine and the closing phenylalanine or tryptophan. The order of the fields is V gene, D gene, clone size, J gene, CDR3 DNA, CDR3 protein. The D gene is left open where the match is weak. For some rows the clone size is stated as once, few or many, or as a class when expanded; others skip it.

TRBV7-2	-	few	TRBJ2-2	TGTGCCAGCAGCCCCCGAGGGGATCCCGGGGAGCTGTTTTTT	CASSPRGDPGELFF
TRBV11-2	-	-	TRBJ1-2	TGTGCCAGCAGCCTAGACGCAGTTTCAGGGAACTATGGCTACACCTTC	CASSLDAVSGNYGYTF
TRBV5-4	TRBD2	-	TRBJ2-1	TGTGCCAGCAGCTTGAGTAGCGGGAGGGCATCCTACAATGAGCAGTTCTTC	CASSLSSGRASYNEQFF
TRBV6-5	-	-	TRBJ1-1	TGTGCCAGCAGTTACTCGGTGGGTTACACTGAAGCTTTCTTT	CASSYSVGYTEAFF
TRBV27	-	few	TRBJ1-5	TGTGCCAGCAGTTTCCGTGGGAAGCAGCCCCAGCATTTT	CASSFRGKQPQHF
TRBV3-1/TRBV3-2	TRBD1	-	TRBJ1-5	TGTGCCAGCAGCCTACAGGGGCAGCCCCAGCATTTT	CASSLQGQPQHF
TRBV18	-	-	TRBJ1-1	TGTGCCAGCTCACCACAGGTGGGGACTGAAGCTTTCTTT	CASSPQVGTEAFF
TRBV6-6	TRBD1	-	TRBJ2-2	TGTGCCAGCAGCAGACAGGGCGGGGAGCTGTTTTTT	CASSRQGGELFF
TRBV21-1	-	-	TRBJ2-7	TGTGCCAGCAGCATTCTCCCGGGGGGACTAGAATGCGAGCAGTACTTC	CASSILPGGLECEQYF
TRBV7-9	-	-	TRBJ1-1	TGTGCCAGCAGGCCTACAGGCGCCCCGAACACTGAAGCTTTCTTT	CASRPTGAPNTEAFF
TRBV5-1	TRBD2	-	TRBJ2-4	TGCGCCAGCAGCTTGGGCCCTAGCGGGAGTAACATTCAGTACTTC	CASSLGPSGSNIQYF
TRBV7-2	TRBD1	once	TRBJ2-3	TGTGCCAGCAGCAACGACAGGGCTGGTACGCAGTATTTT	CASSNDRAGTQYF
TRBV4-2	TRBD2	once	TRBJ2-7	TGTGCCAGCAGCCCGACTAGCGGAACCTACGAGCAGTACTTC	CASSPTSGTYEQYF
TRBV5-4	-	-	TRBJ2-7	TGTGCCAGCAGCTACCGGGACAACGAGCAGTACTTC	CASSYRDNEQYF
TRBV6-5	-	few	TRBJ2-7	TGTGCCAGCAGTCTGGGGGGGACAAGCTACGAGCAGTACTTC	CASSLGGTSYEQYF
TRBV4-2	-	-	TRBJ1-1	TGTGCCAGCAGCCAAGATGAGGGCTCTTGGACTGAAGCTTTCTTT	CASSQDEGSWTEAFF
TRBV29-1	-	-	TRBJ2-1	TGCAGCGCCGCCGCGGTAACCCAGGAGCAGTTCTTC	CSAAAVTQEQFF
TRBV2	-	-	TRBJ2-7	TGTGCCAGCAGTGAAATGGCGTACGAGCAGTACTTC	CASSEMAYEQYF
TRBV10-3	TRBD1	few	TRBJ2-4	TGTGCCATCAGTGAGTCGACAGGGGACGGAGCCAAAAACATTCAGTACTTC	CAISESTGDGAKNIQYF
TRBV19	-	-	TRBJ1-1	TGTGCCAGTAGTATAGAGCGGCGGCAGGCCACTGAAGCTTTCTTT	CASSIERRQATEAFF
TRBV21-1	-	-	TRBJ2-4	TGTGCCAGCAAGCGGGGTGGGGATTTAGCCAAAAACATTCAGTACTTC	CASKRGGDLAKNIQYF
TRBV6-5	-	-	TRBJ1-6	TGTGCCAGCAGTTACGGAGGGGGGCATAACTATGCACCCCTCCACTTT	CASSYGGGHNYAPLHF
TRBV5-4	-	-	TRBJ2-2	TGTGCCAGCAGCCCAGCGAACTACGGGGAGCTGTTTTTT	CASSPANYGELFF
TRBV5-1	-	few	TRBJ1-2	TGCGCCAGCAGCTTGATTTCCGACAGCTACGATGGCTACACCTTC	CASSLISDSYDGYTF
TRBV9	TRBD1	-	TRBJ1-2	TGTGCCAGCAGCCAGGGACAGAACTATGGCTACACCTTC	CASSQGQNYGYTF
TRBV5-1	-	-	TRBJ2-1	TGCGCCAGCAGCTATGGGTCCTCCTACAATGAGCAGTTCTTC	CASSYGSSYNEQFF
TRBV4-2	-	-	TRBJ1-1	TGTGCCAGCAGCCAAGATTTAGGCCCTGACACTGAAGCTTTCTTT	CASSQDLGPDTEAFF
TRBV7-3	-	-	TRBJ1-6	TGTGCCAGCAGCTTAATGCCAGGGGTTAATTCACCCCTCCACTTT	CASSLMPGVNSPLHF
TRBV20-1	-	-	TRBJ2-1	TGCAGTGCTAGTTTTTACTCCTACAATGAGCAGTTCTTC	CSASFYSYNEQFF
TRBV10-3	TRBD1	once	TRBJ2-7	TGTGCCATCAGTGTCTCCGGGACAGGGGGCGACGAGCAGTACTTC	CAISVSGTGGDEQYF
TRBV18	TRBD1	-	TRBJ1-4	TGTGCCAGCTCAAAGGACAGGGGGACTGAAAAACTGTTTTTT	CASSKDRGTEKLFF
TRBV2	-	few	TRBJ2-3	TGTGCCAGCAGTGAAGCGCAGGGGAGAGGCACAGATACGCAGTATTTT	CASSEAQGRGTDTQYF
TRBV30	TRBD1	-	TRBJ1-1	TGTGCCTGGAGCGAGGGGGCGGACACTGAAGCTTTCTTT	CAWSEGADTEAFF
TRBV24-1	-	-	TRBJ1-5	TGTGCCACCAGTGATCGAGGGGACGGGGAGCTACAGCCCCAGCATTTT	CATSDRGDGELQPQHF
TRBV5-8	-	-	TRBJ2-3	TGTGCCAGCAGCTATTACAGGGATGGGGCAGATACGCAGTATTTT	CASSYYRDGADTQYF
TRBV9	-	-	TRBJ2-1	TGTGCCAGCAGCGTCCCCCCGATCCCCCCCGCGGAGCAGTTCTTC	CASSVPPIPPAEQFF
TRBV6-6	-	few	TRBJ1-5	TGTGCCAGCAGTTACACGGGACATTTAAATCAGCCCCAGCATTTT	CASSYTGHLNQPQHF
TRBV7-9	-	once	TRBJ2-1	TGTGCCAGCAGCTTAGCGTTGGCTGGCTCCTACAATGAGCAGTTCTTC	CASSLALAGSYNEQFF
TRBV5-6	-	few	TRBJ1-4	TGTGCCAGCAGCCTCCCGGAGGGGATGGGTGAAAAACTGTTTTTT	CASSLPEGMGEKLFF
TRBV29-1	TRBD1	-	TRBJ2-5	TGCAGCGCTGGGACAGATCAAGAGACCCAGTACTTC	CSAGTDQETQYF
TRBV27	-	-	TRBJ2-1	TGTGCCAGCAGTTCCCCCTACCGGAGTTTGAATGAGCAGTTCTTC	CASSSPYRSLNEQFF
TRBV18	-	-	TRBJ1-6	TGTGCCAGCTCACCATATTTCGCAGGGGACAATTCACCCCTCCACTTT	CASSPYFAGDNSPLHF
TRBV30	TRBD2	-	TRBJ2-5	TGTGCCTGGAGTCTAGCGGGAGAGACCCAGTACTTC	CAWSLAGETQYF